Included here is one T cell receptor (beta chain) sequence, with context. Its antigen target is currently unknown. Per-nucleotide qualities are absent, and no much larger clonotype sits a single base away. The library was obtained by the immunoSEQ multiplex PCR assay. For most patients, genomic DNA was isolated with the Qiagen DNeasy Blood and Tissue Kit and shipped frozen to Adaptive Biotechnologies for TCR sequencing. For most patients, high-throughput TCR-beta CDR3 sequencing of genomic DNA was performed by Adaptive Biotechnologies. The source study handled its data this way. TCR sequencing data were retrieved from Adaptive's ImmunoSEQ software for about 17 patients, whereas a few other patients were processed with MiXCR and VDJtools. To correct CD4 versus CD8 sorting errors, sequences present in both subsets at a frequency ratio below 5:1 were removed. CDR3 nucleotide sequences shared between donor and recipient were removed because their origin could not be assigned. To be classed as alloreactive, a clone needed at least 2-fold expansion over unstimulated cells and a minimum CFSE-low frequency of 0.002% (template counts) or 0.001% (read counts). Clones were considered mappable if detected in sequenced pre-transplant spleen, lymph node, or MLR CFSE-low populations of the donor or recipient. Cumulative frequency of alloreactive clones was calculated as a percentage of all sequences weighted by copy number. In its TCRdb copy, this immuneACCESS table keeps in-frame sequences only and misses some clones. Where compared with another copy, unresolved V genes explain less than half of these, and the others have no known cause. V, J and clone size derive from that table, while D and trimming were established from the DNA sequence. This sample lists roughly 81,000 clones; roughly 80% were detected once. Clones ranked in the top ten supply roughly 0.8% of the sample.

V has 9 bases trimmed and J has 4 bases trimmed; junction bases matching no gene number 4. CDR1 and CDR2 are drawn from the germline V gene: MNHNS, SASEGT. Spanning cysteine to phenylalanine, the CDR3 consists of 13 amino acids. The only DNA kept is the CDR3, 39 bases in frame from the first base. This specimen's time point label, interpreted: cells obtained before transplantation from donor or recipient. CD3+CD4+ and CD3+CD8+ populations were FACS-sorted from unstimulated pre-transplant donor and recipient cells taken from spleen or lymph nodes. This sample was taken from a study of graft-versus-host responses after intestinal transplantation (dated by TCRdb to the early 2020s). Some background on the complete study: Multivisceral, liver-intestinal, or isolated intestinal transplants were received by the recipients. All recipients received anti-thymocyte globulin induction followed by maintenance tacrolimus and steroids for about three years. Graft-versus-host and host-versus-graft alloreactive T cell clones were tracked in the graft, circulation and bone marrow after intestinal transplantation using bulk TCR-beta CDR3 sequencing. Alloreactive clones were identified by sequencing pre-transplant mixed lymphocyte reaction products and comparing them with unstimulated pre-transplant donor and recipient T cells. The cohort enrolled 24 intestinal transplant recipients, one of whom was a retransplant, and a few patients without pretransplant specimens were excluded. A peak of at least 4% donor T cells among recipient peripheral blood mononuclear cells was the definition used for donor T cell macrochimerism. Rather than being sequenced by the commercial service, samples from three later patients were sequenced in-house on an Illumina MiSeq and processed with MiXCR.

General findings and caveats noted by the study authors: The relatively low number and heterogeneity of intestinal transplant patients limited the conclusions. GvH clones turned up in recipient bone marrow, with some appearing earlier in ileal mucosa or blood, a pattern consistent with an intestinal mucosal origin. In patients with donor T cell macrochimerism, the allografts had high GvH to HvG T cell clonal ratios. Early after transplant, peak levels of circulating GvH clones were found to be associated with declines in HvG clones.

The sequence was obtained from a human donor who received an intestinal transplant. Here the sequenced sample was unstimulated CD4+ T cells sorted from spleen or lymph node cells, taken before intestinal transplant. The chain was built from TRBV6-1 and TRBJ1-4; 8 bases in the middle match TRBD1. This receptor carries the CDR3 CASQGAGNEKLFF. The sequenced DNA is TGTGCCAGTCAGGGGGCGGGTAATGAAAAACTGTTTTTT.